The clone carrying this T cell receptor (beta chain) was seen just once. The antigen is undetermined. Germline V gives CDR1 SGHTA, CDR2 FQGNSA. The CDR3 covers 17 residues. V lost 5 bases to trimming and J lost 2 bases, with 19 bases between them. This entry belongs to a study of a mutant IDH1 vaccine in newly diagnosed glioma. Time point given: week 23, last vaccination. One vaccine dose held 300 ug of mutant IDH1 20-mer peptide and came with topical imiquimod. Assay: immunoSEQ multiplex PCR; the TCRdb copy retains only in-frame clones and omits some. The profile covers approximately 35,000 clones, with 70% to 90% appearing a single time and around 2.6% taken by the ten largest.

The receptor was isolated from a man aged 35 to 55 with glioma. This chain joins TRBV7-2 and TRBJ1-3, with D uncertain. The sample consisted of PBMCs, taken from a glioma patient whose treatment included an IDH1 peptide vaccine. CDR3 sequence reads: CASSPSRIGGTGNTIYF. The DNA for the CDR3 is TGTGCCAGCAGCCCTTCTCGCATCGGTGGAACTGGAAACACCATATATTTT.